This TCR beta chain stems from a study of graft-versus-host responses after intestinal transplantation. The study's findings and limits: GvH clones were identified in recipient marrow, with some first appearing in ileum or blood.

The plating included around 200,000 irradiated, violet-dye-labeled stimulator cells together with around 200,000 CFSE-labeled responder cells. After mixed lymphocyte reaction, dividing CD4+ and CD8+ responder T cells were sorted. Trimming removed 5 bases at V and 5 bases at J, with 18 bases between. The length of the CDR3 is 15 residues. The germline V gene encodes CDR1 MNHNY and CDR2 SVGAGI (reference sequence). Generated by immunoSEQ multiplex PCR, the TCRdb table keeps only in-frame clones and is missing some. Among roughly 21,000 clones, 33% were seen once, and the ten largest hold roughly 9.2%. The starting material was alloreactive CD8+ T cells from a mixed lymphocyte reaction culture, obtained before intestinal transplant. Subset noted: CFSE-low proliferating T cells sorted from roughly 6-day pre-transplant mixed lymphocyte reaction (GvH or HvG direction). The J gene is TRBJ1-2, the V gene TRBV6-6; D unclear. The clonotype originates from a human patient who received an intestinal transplant. This CDR3 is CASSPDNAFRYGYTF. The CDR3 region has the DNA TGTGCCAGCAGTCCAGACAACGCCTTCCGGTATGGCTACACCTTC.